This TCR beta chain stems from a study of neurological immune-mediated disorders. TCRdb re-derived calls from the 5' RACE reads in MiXCR, one entry per CDR3 protein. The table lists approximately 100,000 distinct CDR3 sequences, 3.5% of them singletons, with around 6% in the top ten. This clonotype was counted at least ten times. The CDR3 has 13 amino acids. Trimming removed 0 bases from V and 6 bases from J, with 9 bases in between. Germline V gene data show CDR1 as SGHTA and CDR2 as FQGNSA. The V and J genes are TRBV7-2 and TRBJ2-7; weak D call: TRBD2 (6 bases). The sequence was obtained from a woman between 18 and 30 years old with multiple sclerosis. Specimen: PBMCs. The CDR3 loop reads CASSLAERAEQYF. CDR3 sequence (DNA): TGTGCCAGCAGCTTAGCCGAGCGGGCCGAGCAGTACTTC. Drawing the rest from reference TRBV7-2 and TRBJ2-7, the complete variable domain is GAGVSQSPSNKVTEKGKDVELRCDPISGHTALYWYRQSLGQGLEFLIYFQGNSAPDKSGLPSDRFSAERTGGSVSTLTIQRTQQEDSAVYLCASSLAERAEQYFGPGTRLTVT.